Listed below are T cell receptor beta chains from one sample, sequenced in a study of blood T cell repertoires in COVID-19. TCRdb's table, derived via immunoSEQ multiplex PCR, lists solely in-frame clones and lacks some. The table records 90,000 to 120,000 clones, 70% to 85% of them present only once. The material sequenced was peripheral blood. These receptor sequences come from a man aged 65 to 85 with active or convalescent COVID-19. Each CDR3 is given with its conserved first and last residue. D genes are given only for firm matches. Clone sizes are given selectively: once, few, many, or a class where the clone is expanded.

J gene,V gene,D gene,CDR3 length,clone size,CDR3 DNA,CDR3 protein
TRBJ2-1,TRBV14,NA,15,few,TGTGCCAGCAGCCCACGACTAGGGGCCTACAATGAGCAGTTCTTC,CASSPRLGAYNEQFF
TRBJ2-7,TRBV11-2,NA,12,NA,TGTGCCAGCAGCGCCCGACTAGGCGAGCAGTACTTC,CASSARLGEQYF
TRBJ2-1,TRBV5-1,NA,12,NA,TGCGCCAGCAGCCACGCTAACAATGAGCAGTTCTTC,CASSHANNEQFF
TRBJ2-1,TRBV5-1,NA,12,NA,TGCGCCAGCAGCTTCAGCGGCAATGAGCAGTTCTTC,CASSFSGNEQFF
TRBJ1-3,TRBV14,NA,15,few,TGTGCCAGCAGCCCGCGGCGCTACTCTGGAAACACCATATATTTT,CASSPRRYSGNTIYF
TRBJ1-1,TRBV7-9,NA,12,few,TGTGCCAGCAGCTCCGACATTTCTGAAGCTTTCTTT,CASSSDISEAFF
TRBJ1-2,TRBV20-1,NA,8,NA,TGCAGTGCTGAAGGGGGACACTTC,CSAEGGHF
TRBJ2-7,TRBV6-1,NA,14,few,TGTGCCAGCAGTGATTCAGGGTTACGCTACGAGCAGTACTTC,CASSDSGLRYEQYF
TRBJ1-6,TRBV18,NA,15,NA,TGTGCCAGCTCACCAGGCACAGGCAATAATTCACCCCTCCACTTT,CASSPGTGNNSPLHF
TRBJ2-5,TRBV7-3,TRBD2,15,NA,TGTGCCAGCAGCTTAGTGGCGGGAGGCCGGGAGACCCAGTACTTC,CASSLVAGGRETQYF
TRBJ2-1,TRBV29-1,NA,14,NA,TGCAGCGCCCGAGGAGACGAGGGGGTCAATGAGCAGTTCTTC,CSARGDEGVNEQFF
TRBJ2-2,TRBV12-3/TRBV12-4,TRBD1,13,NA,TGTGCCAGCCAAGACAGGGGCACCGGGGAGCTGTTTTTT,CASQDRGTGELFF
TRBJ2-5,TRBV28,NA,16,NA,TGTGCCAGCAGTTTATGGGGCGGGGGCCGCCAAGAGACCCAGTACTTC,CASSLWGGGRQETQYF
TRBJ1-6,TRBV7-9,NA,16,NA,TGTGCCAGCAGCTTATCTGCAGGGGCAGGCAATTCACCCCTCCACTTT,CASSLSAGAGNSPLHF
TRBJ1-1,TRBV18,NA,14,NA,TGTGCCAGCTCACCTCTCAGGGGCGAGACTGAAGCTTTCTTT,CASSPLRGETEAFF
TRBJ1-1,TRBV7-9,NA,12,NA,TGTGCCAGCAGCCAACAACCCACTGAAGCTTTCTTT,CASSQQPTEAFF
TRBJ2-3,TRBV5-5,NA,13,NA,TGTGCCAGCAGCGAACTTAGCACAGATACGCAGTATTTT,CASSELSTDTQYF
TRBJ1-2,TRBV29-1,NA,10,NA,TGCAGCGTTGGGAGCCGCGGCTACACCTTC,CSVGSRGYTF
TRBJ2-1,TRBV5-1,NA,14,NA,TGCGCCAGCAGCTGGGCATCGGTTAACAATGAGCAGTTCTTC,CASSWASVNNEQFF
TRBJ1-2,TRBV27,TRBD1,17,NA,TGTGCCAGCAGTTTATTTAATCAGGGGACAGGGGACTATGGCTACACCTTC,CASSLFNQGTGDYGYTF
TRBJ1-1,TRBV9,NA,14,NA,TGTGCCAGCAGCCCTAGAAACCAGAACACTGAAGCTTTCTTT,CASSPRNQNTEAFF
TRBJ2-5,TRBV28,TRBD2,14,NA,TGTGCCAGCAGTTTCCTGAGCGGGAGCGGGGCCCAGTACTTC,CASSFLSGSGAQYF
TRBJ1-1,TRBV7-2,TRBD1,15,NA,TGTGCCAGCAGCTTTACGACAGGGGTGGGCACTGAAGCTTTCTTT,CASSFTTGVGTEAFF
TRBJ1-1,TRBV9,NA,13,NA,TGTGCCAGCAGCCCGCGGGAGGAAGGTGAAGCTTTCTTT,CASSPREEGEAFF
TRBJ1-2,TRBV25-1,NA,16,NA,TGTGCCAGCATCCTACCCGGAGGGGGGGAAGTCTATGGCTACACCTTC,CASILPGGGEVYGYTF
TRBJ1-4,TRBV2,NA,15,NA,TGTGCCAGCAGTTACCGACAGGCAACTAATGAAAAACTGTTTTTT,CASSYRQATNEKLFF
TRBJ2-3,TRBV28,TRBD2,15,NA,TGTGCCAGCAGTCCCTTCCGGGGGGGCACAGATACGCAGTATTTT,CASSPFRGGTDTQYF
TRBJ1-4,TRBV7-8,NA,14,NA,TGTGCCAGCAGCTTCAGGGACAATAATGAAAAACTGTTTTTT,CASSFRDNNEKLFF
TRBJ1-3,TRBV5-1,NA,15,once,TGCGCCAGCAGGCCCCTAGACGGGACTGGAAACACCATATATTTT,CASRPLDGTGNTIYF
TRBJ2-4,TRBV6-5,TRBD2,15,NA,TGTGCCAGCAGTCTAGCGGGAGATCCCAAAAACATTCAGTACTTC,CASSLAGDPKNIQYF
TRBJ1-2,TRBV6-5,NA,13,NA,TGTGCCAGCAAACAGACATCCTATGATGGCTACACCTTC,CASKQTSYDGYTF
TRBJ1-3,TRBV7-9,NA,16,NA,TGTGCCAGCAGCCCCAGGGGAGGGAACTCTGGAAACACCATATATTTT,CASSPRGGNSGNTIYF
TRBJ2-1,TRBV7-9,TRBD1,15,NA,TGTGCCAGCAGCCCAGACAGGGGAAAAGACAATGAGCAGTTCTTC,CASSPDRGKDNEQFF
TRBJ2-1,TRBV27,TRBD2,15,few,TGTGCCAGCAGTCCACTAACGGGGAGGGGCAATGAGCAGTTCTTC,CASSPLTGRGNEQFF
TRBJ2-2,TRBV7-2,NA,15,NA,TGTGCCAGCAGCTTAGAACAGCCCCTCACCGGGGAGCTGTTTTTT,CASSLEQPLTGELFF
TRBJ2-3,TRBV9,TRBD1,16,NA,TGTGCCAGCAGCCCCCAGGACAGGGGTTACACAGATACGCAGTATTTT,CASSPQDRGYTDTQYF
TRBJ1-3,TRBV9,TRBD1,16,NA,TGTGCCAGCAGCACAATGGGACAGTTCTCTGGAAACACCATATATTTT,CASSTMGQFSGNTIYF
TRBJ1-4,TRBV28,NA,17,NA,TGTGCCAGCACCCGAGGGTCCCATATTGCAACTAATGAAAAACTGTTTTTT,CASTRGSHIATNEKLFF
TRBJ2-1,TRBV6-4,TRBD2,14,NA,TGTGCCAGCAGGCGACTAGCGGGGGGGAATGAGCAGTTCTTC,CASRRLAGGNEQFF
TRBJ1-3,TRBV7-8,NA,14,NA,TGTGCCAGCAGCTTAGCAGGGGATGGAAACACCATATATTTT,CASSLAGDGNTIYF
TRBJ2-7,TRBV5-1,TRBD2,12,NA,TGCGCCAGCAGCTTTGTCGGGGGGGAGCAGTACTTC,CASSFVGGEQYF
TRBJ2-7,TRBV5-6,TRBD2,16,NA,TGTGCCAGCAGCTTGGGGGAGCGGGGGGCCTCCTACGAGCAGTACTTC,CASSLGERGASYEQYF
TRBJ2-3,TRBV20-1,TRBD2,15,NA,TGCAGTGCTAGTGGGACGGGGGGGCGCACAGATACGCAGTATTTT,CSASGTGGRTDTQYF
TRBJ1-4,TRBV18,TRBD1,15,NA,TGTGCCAGCTCACCTCGCGGACAGGGTGAAGAAAAACTGTTTTTT,CASSPRGQGEEKLFF
TRBJ2-7,TRBV7-2,TRBD2,15,NA,TGTGCCAGCAGCTTATCCGCGGGAGATTCCTACGAGCAGTACTTC,CASSLSAGDSYEQYF
TRBJ2-3,TRBV4-1,TRBD1,14,once,TGCGCCAGCAGCGGACAGGGTCGCACAGATACGCAGTATTTT,CASSGQGRTDTQYF
TRBJ1-1,TRBV6-5,TRBD1,11,NA,TGTGCCAGCATCACGACAGGGCGGGCTTTCTTT,CASITTGRAFF
TRBJ1-2,TRBV30,TRBD1,12,NA,TGTGCCTGGGGACAGGGGCTCTATGGCTACACCTTC,CAWGQGLYGYTF
TRBJ2-7,TRBV15,TRBD1,16,NA,TGTGCCACCAGCAGAGATCTAGGGGGGACAGGGTTCGAGCAGTACTTC,CATSRDLGGTGFEQYF
TRBJ1-2,TRBV6-5,NA,15,NA,TGTGCCAGCAGAGAGAGGAGGAAAGCTAACTATGGCTACACCTTC,CASRERRKANYGYTF
TRBJ1-2,TRBV4-1,NA,14,NA,TGCGCCAGCAGCCAAGAAAGGAGAAGGGGCGGCTACACCTTC,CASSQERRRGGYTF
TRBJ1-4,TRBV5-4,NA,12,NA,TGTGCCAGCAGCTCGACAGGCAGAAAACTGTTTTTT,CASSSTGRKLFF